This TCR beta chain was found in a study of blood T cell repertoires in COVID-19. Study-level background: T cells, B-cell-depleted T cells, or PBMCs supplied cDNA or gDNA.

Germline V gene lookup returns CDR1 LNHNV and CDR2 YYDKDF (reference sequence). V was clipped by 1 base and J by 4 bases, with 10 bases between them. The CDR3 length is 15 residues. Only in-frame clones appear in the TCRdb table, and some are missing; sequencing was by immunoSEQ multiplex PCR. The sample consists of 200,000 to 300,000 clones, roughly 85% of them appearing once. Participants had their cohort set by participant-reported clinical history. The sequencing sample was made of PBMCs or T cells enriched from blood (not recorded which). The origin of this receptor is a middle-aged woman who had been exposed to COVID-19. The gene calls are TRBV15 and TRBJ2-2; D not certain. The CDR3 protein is CATSRGSSGTGELFF. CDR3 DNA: TGTGCCACCAGCAGAGGTAGTTCGGGCACCGGGGAGCTGTTTTTT.